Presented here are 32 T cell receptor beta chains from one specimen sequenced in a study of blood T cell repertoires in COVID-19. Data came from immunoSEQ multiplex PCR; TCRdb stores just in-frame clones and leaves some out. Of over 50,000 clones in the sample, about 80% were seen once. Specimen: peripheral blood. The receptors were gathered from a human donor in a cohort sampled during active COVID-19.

The CDR3 loop reads CASRPGQGYQPQHF. CDR3 DNA sequence: TGTGCCAGTAGGCCGGGACAGGGTTACCAGCCCCAGCATTTT. The gene calls are TRBV19 and TRBJ1-5; TRBD1 aligns across 9 bases. The J segment lost 7 bases and the V segment lost 6 bases, leaving 7 bases of the junction unmatched. This CDR3 has 14 amino acids. CDR1 and CDR2 (germline): LNHDA, SQIVND (reference sequence).

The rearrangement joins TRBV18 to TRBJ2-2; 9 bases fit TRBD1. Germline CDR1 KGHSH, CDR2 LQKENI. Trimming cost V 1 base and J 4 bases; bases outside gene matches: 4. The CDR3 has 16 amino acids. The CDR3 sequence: CASSPLGTGSTGELFF. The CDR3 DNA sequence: TGTGCCAGCTCACCACTTGGGACAGGGAGCACCGGGGAGCTGTTTTTT. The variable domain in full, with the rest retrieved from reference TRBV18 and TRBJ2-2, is NAGVMQNPRHLVRRRGQEARLRCSPMKGHSHVYWYRQLPEEGLKFMVYLQKENIIDESGMPKERFSAEFPKEGPSILRIQQVVRGDSAAYFCASSPLGTGSTGELFFGEGSRLTVL.

The CDR3 region has the DNA TGTGCCAGCAAGAATAGAGGGCCTGGAACCTACGAGCAGTACTTC. Its translation is CASKNRGPGTYEQYF. The chain couples TRBV6-5 to TRBJ2-7, with D perhaps TRBD2 (5 bases). V dropped 7 bases and J dropped 2 bases, with 18 bases sitting between them. This CDR3 is built from 15 residues. Germline V gene sequence: CDR1 MNHEY, CDR2 SVGAGI.

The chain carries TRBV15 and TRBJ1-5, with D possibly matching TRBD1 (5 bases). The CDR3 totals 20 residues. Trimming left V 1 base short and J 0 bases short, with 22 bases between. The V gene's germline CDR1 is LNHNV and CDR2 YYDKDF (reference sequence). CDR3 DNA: TGTGCCACCAGCAGAGCCGCTAATAGGTTAAGGGACTTTAGCAATCAGCCCCAGCATTTT. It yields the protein CATSRAANRLRDFSNQPQHF.

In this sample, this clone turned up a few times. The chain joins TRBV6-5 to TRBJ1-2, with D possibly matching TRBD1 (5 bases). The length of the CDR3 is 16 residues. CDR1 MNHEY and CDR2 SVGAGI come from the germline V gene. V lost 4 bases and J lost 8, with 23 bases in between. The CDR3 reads CASSSTAFQGSQGYTF. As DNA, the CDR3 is TGTGCCAGCAGTTCTACCGCGTTCCAGGGATCTCAAGGCTACACCTTC.

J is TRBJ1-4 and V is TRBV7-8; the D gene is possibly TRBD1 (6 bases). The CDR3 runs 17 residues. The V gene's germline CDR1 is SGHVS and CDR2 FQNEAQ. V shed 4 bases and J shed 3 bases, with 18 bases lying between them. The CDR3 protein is CASSSPLLRGPNEKLFF. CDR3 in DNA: TGTGCCAGCAGCTCTCCCCTCCTCAGGGGCCCTAATGAAAAACTGTTTTTT.

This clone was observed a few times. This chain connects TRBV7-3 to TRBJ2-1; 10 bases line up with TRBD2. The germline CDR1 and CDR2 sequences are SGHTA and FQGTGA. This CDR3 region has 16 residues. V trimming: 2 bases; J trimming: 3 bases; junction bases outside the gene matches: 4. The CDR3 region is CASSLLAGDVYNEQFF. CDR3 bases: TGTGCCAGCAGCTTACTAGCGGGAGACGTCTACAATGAGCAGTTCTTC.

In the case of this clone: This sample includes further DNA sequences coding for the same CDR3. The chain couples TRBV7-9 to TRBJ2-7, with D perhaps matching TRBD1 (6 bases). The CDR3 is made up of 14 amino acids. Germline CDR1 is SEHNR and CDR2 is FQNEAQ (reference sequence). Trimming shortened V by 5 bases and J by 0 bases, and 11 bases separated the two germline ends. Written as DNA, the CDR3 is TGTGCCAGCAGCCTGGACAGAAGCTCCTACGAGCAGTACTTC. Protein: CASSLDRSSYEQYF.

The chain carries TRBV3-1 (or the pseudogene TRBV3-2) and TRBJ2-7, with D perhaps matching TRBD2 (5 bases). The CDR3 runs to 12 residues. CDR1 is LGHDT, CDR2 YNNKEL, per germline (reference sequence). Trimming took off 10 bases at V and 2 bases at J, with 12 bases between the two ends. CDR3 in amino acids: CATQDLTYEQYF. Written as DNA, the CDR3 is TGTGCCACCCAGGACTTAACCTACGAGCAGTACTTC.

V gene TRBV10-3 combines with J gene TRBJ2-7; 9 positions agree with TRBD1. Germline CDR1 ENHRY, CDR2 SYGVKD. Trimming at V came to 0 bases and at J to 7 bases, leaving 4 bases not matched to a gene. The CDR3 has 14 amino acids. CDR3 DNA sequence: TGTGCCATCAGTGAGTCGGACAGGGGCTTTGAGCAGTACTTC. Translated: CAISESDRGFEQYF.

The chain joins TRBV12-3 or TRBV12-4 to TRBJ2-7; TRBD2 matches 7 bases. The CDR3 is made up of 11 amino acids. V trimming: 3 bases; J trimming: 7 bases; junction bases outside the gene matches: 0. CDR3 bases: TGTGCCAGCAGTTTGGGGGGGGAGCAGTACTTC. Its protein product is CASSLGGEQYF.

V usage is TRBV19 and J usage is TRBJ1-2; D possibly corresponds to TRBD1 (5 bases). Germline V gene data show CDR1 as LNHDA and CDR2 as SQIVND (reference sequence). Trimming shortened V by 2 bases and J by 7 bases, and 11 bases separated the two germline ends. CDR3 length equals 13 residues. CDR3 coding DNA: TGTGCCAGTAGTATAAGGGCAGGGCCTGGCTACACCTTC. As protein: CASSIRAGPGYTF.

This CDR3 is CASSGASASSYEQYF. Written as DNA, the CDR3 is TGTGCCAGCAGTGGGGCTAGCGCTAGCTCCTACGAGCAGTACTTC. The V call is TRBV28, the J call TRBJ2-7; TRBD2 might be the D (6 bases). Germline V gene lookup returns CDR1 MDHEN and CDR2 SYDVKM. This CDR3 comprises 15 residues. Trimming removed 5 bases from V and 0 bases from J, with 14 bases in between.

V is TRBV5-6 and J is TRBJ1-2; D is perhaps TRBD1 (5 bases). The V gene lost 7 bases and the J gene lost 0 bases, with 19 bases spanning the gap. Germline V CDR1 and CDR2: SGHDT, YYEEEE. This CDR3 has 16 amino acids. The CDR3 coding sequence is TGTGCCAGCTTATCGGGACTGCGCCCTTCTAACTATGGCTACACCTTC. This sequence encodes CASLSGLRPSNYGYTF.

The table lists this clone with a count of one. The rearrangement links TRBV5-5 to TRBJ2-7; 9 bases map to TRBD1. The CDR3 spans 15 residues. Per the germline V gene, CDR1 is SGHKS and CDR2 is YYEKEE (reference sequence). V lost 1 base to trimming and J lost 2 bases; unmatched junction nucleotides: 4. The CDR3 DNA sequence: TGTGCCAGCAGCTTGTCTGGGACAGGGACCTACGAGCAGTACTTC. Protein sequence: CASSLSGTGTYEQYF.

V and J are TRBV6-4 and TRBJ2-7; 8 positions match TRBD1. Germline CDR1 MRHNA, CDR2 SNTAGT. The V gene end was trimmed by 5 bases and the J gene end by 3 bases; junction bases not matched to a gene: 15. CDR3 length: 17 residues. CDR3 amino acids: CASSQTMGQVGIYEQYF. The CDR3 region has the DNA TGTGCCAGCAGTCAGACCATGGGACAGGTAGGTATCTACGAGCAGTACTTC.

The CDR3 protein is CSLRHEKQFF. The DNA of the CDR3 is TGCAGTCTCCGACATGAAAAGCAGTTCTTC. The genes are TRBV20-1 and TRBJ2-1; no clear D gene. Germline lookup yields CDR1 DFQATT and CDR2 SNEGSKA (reference sequence). The CDR3 covers 10 residues. Trimming cost V 8 bases and J 11 bases, with 13 bases left between them.

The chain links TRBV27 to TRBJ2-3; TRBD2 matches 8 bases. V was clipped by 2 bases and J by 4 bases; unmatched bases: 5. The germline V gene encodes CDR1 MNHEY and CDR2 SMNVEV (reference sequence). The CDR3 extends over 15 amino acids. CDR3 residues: CASSLRGGGSDTQYF. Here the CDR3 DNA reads TGTGCCAGCAGTTTACGGGGGGGCGGGTCAGATACGCAGTATTTT.

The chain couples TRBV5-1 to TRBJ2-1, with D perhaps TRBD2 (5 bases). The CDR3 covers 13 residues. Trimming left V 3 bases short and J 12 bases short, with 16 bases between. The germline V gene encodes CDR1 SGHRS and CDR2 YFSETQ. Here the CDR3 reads CASSSTSLMVQFF. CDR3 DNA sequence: TGCGCCAGCAGCTCCACTAGTCTAATGGTGCAGTTCTTC.

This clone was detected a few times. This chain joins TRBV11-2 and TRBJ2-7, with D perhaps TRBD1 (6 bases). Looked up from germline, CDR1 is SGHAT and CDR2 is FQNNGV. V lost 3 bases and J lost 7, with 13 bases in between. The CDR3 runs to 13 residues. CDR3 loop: CASSFDRSGEQYF. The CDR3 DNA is TGTGCCAGCAGCTTTGACAGGTCTGGAGAGCAGTACTTC.

The CDR3 DNA is TGTGCCAGCAGTGAGTTCCAGCGGAAGACCTACGAGCAGTACTTC. Translation: CASSEFQRKTYEQYF. The V call is TRBV6-1, the J call TRBJ2-7; D may be TRBD2 (5 bases). The CDR3 spans 15 residues. V lost 3 bases, J lost 2 bases, and 14 bases lay in between. Germline values: CDR1 MNHNS, CDR2 SASEGT.

This chain's CDR3 is CASSLAPGTSGGAGSDTQYF. In DNA form, the CDR3 reads TGTGCCAGCAGCTTAGCCCCCGGAACTAGCGGGGGGGCCGGTTCAGATACGCAGTATTTT. This chain connects TRBV7-8 to TRBJ2-3; 13 bases align to TRBD2. The junction had 13 bases not matched to a gene; V was cut back by 0 bases and J by 4 bases. The germline V gene has CDR1 SGHVS and CDR2 FQNEAQ. This CDR3 contains 20 residues.

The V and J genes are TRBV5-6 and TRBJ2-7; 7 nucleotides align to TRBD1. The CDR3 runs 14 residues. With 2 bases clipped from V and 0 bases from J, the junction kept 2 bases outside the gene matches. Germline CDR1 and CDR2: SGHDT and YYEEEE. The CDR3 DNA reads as TGTGCCAGCAGCTTAACAGGGGACTCCTACGAGCAGTACTTC. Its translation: CASSLTGDSYEQYF. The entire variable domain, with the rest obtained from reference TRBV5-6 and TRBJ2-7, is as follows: DAGVTQSPTHLIKTRGQQVTLRCSPKSGHDTVSWYQQALGQGPQFIFQYYEEEERQRGNFPDRFSGHQFPNYSSELNVNALLLGDSALYLCASSLTGDSYEQYFGPGTRLTVT.

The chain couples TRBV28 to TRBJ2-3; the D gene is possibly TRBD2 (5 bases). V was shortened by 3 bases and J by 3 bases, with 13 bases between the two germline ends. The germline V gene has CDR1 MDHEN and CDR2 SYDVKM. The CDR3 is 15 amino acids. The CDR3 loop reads CASSFFGEGTDTQYF. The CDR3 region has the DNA TGTGCCAGCAGTTTTTTCGGAGAGGGAACAGATACGCAGTATTTT.

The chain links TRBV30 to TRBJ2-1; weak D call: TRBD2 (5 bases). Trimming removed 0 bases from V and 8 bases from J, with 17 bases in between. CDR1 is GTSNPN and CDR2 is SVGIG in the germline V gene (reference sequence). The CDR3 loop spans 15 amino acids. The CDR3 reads CAWSVGMASWDEQFF. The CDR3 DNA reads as TGTGCCTGGAGTGTCGGCATGGCTAGCTGGGATGAGCAGTTCTTC.

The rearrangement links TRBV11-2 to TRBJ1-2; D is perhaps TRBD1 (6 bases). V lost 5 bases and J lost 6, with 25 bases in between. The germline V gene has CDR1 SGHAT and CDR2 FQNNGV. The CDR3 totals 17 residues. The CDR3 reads CASSLRADSPHIDGYTF. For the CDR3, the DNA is TGTGCCAGCAGCCTAAGGGCGGACAGCCCGCACATTGATGGCTACACCTTC.

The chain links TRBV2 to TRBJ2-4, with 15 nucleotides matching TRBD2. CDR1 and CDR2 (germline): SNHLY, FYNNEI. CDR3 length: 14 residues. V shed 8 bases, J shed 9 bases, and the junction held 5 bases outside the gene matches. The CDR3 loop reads CASAGLAGGLIQYF. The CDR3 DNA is TGTGCCAGCGCTGGACTAGCGGGGGGGCTCATTCAGTACTTC.

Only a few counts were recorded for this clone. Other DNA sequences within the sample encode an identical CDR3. The CDR3 region has the DNA TGCGCCAGCAGCCAACCACGGGGGGAATCACCCCTCCACTTT. Encoded protein: CASSQPRGESPLHF. The chain is built from TRBV4-1 and TRBJ1-6; TRBD1 might be the D (5 bases). Germline CDR1 is MGHRA and CDR2 is YSYEKL. Trimming cost V 2 bases and J 10 bases, with 12 bases left between them. The CDR3 is 14 amino acids.

The CDR3 spells CASSLVGRGETQYF. The CDR3 DNA sequence: TGCGCCAGCAGCTTGGTGGGGAGGGGAGAGACCCAGTACTTC. The V gene is TRBV5-1, the J gene TRBJ2-5, with 7 bases fitting TRBD2. This CDR3 is 14 amino acids long. J lost 4 bases, V lost 0 bases, and 3 bases had no gene match. Germline CDR1 reads SGHRS; CDR2 reads YFSETQ.

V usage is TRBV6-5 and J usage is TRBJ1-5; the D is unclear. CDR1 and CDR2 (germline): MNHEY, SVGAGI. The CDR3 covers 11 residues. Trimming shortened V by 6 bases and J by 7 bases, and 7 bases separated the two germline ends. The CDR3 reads CASRENQPQHF. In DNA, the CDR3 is TGTGCCAGCAGAGAGAACCAGCCCCAGCATTTT.

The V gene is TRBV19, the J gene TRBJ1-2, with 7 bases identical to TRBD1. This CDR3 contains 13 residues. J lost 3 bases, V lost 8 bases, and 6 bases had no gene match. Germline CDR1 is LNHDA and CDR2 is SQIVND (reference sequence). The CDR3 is CASGQQGYYGYTF. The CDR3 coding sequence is TGTGCCAGTGGGCAACAGGGGTACTATGGCTACACCTTC.

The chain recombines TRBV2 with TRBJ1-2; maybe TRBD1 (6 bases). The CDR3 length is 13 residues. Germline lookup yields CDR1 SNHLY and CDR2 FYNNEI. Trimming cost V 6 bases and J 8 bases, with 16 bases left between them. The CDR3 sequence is CASSSQGRQGYTF. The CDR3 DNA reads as TGTGCCAGCAGCTCCCAGGGGAGACAGGGCTACACCTTC.